The rows below give T cell receptor beta chains drawn from one sample of a study of shared clonotypes between healthy human individuals. Data came from immunoSEQ multiplex PCR; TCRdb stores just in-frame clones and leaves some out. This sample has some 2,000,000 clones, with 85% to 95% found just once. Input material: naive CD4+ T cells sorted from blood. The origin of the receptors is a man between 18 and 35 years old in good health. Both conserved end residues are part of each CDR3. The D gene is left open where the match is weak. A clone size is listed for some rows: how often the clone was seen (once, few, many), or a class if it is expanded.

D gene,V gene,J gene,clone size,CDR3 protein,CDR3 DNA
TRBD2,TRBV4-3,TRBJ2-3,.,CASSQSGTSVTDTQYF,TGCGCCAGCAGCCAATCCGGGACTAGCGTCACAGATACGCAGTATTTT
.,TRBV6-1,TRBJ2-1,once,CASSERAITSYNEQFF,TGTGCCAGCAGTGAACGAGCAATCACTAGCTACAATGAGCAGTTCTTC
TRBD1,TRBV5-5,TRBJ1-1,.,CASSFRTGQGTEAFF,TGTGCCAGCAGTTTCCGGACAGGGCAGGGGACTGAAGCTTTCTTT
TRBD1,TRBV6-5,TRBJ2-7,.,CASRLAPGQPYEQYF,TGTGCCAGCAGGCTCGCCCCGGGACAGCCCTACGAGCAGTACTTC
.,TRBV5-1,TRBJ2-7,.,CASSLGPRTKAYEQYF,TGCGCCAGCAGCCTAGGACCGAGGACTAAGGCTTACGAGCAGTACTTC
TRBD1,TRBV28,TRBJ1-4,.,CASSLRTGLLQKLFF,TGTGCCAGCAGCCTCCGGACAGGGCTTCTACAAAAACTGTTTTTT
.,TRBV2,TRBJ1-2,.,CASSSRGAIPLSNYGYTF,TGTGCCAGCAGTTCACGGGGCGCCATTCCACTCTCTAACTATGGCTACACCTTC
.,TRBV6-6,TRBJ1-6,.,CATQGYNSPLHF,TGTGCCACCCAGGGATATAATTCACCCCTCCACTTT
TRBD1,TRBV11-2,TRBJ2-7,.,CASSLFQGANEQYF,TGTGCCAGCAGCTTATTCCAGGGGGCGAACGAGCAGTACTTC
TRBD2,TRBV27,TRBJ2-5,.,CASRGRKTSGTETQYF,TGTGCCAGCAGAGGGAGGAAGACTAGCGGGACGGAGACCCAGTACTTC
.,TRBV7-6,TRBJ2-2,.,CASSLIPGVFNTGELFF,TGTGCCAGCAGCTTAATTCCTGGTGTTTTTAACACCGGGGAGCTGTTTTTT
TRBD1,TRBV10-3,TRBJ1-1,.,CAISRGQGLHTEAFF,TGTGCCATCAGTCGGGGACAGGGGCTTCACACTGAAGCTTTCTTT
TRBD1,TRBV5-1,TRBJ2-1,once,CASSSGQTYNEQFF,TGCGCCAGCAGCTCGGGACAGACCTACAATGAGCAGTTCTTC
.,TRBV25-1,TRBJ2-5,.,CASTGETQYF,TGTGCCAGCACGGGGGAGACCCAGTACTTC
TRBD2,TRBV13,TRBJ2-5,.,CASSPILAGVSETQYF,TGTGCCAGCAGCCCAATACTAGCGGGAGTGTCAGAGACCCAGTACTTC
.,TRBV5-5,TRBJ1-1,.,CASRFHPENTEAFF,TGTGCCAGCAGGTTTCACCCCGAGAACACTGAAGCTTTCTTT
.,TRBV18,TRBJ2-1,few,CASSPGLASYNEQFF,TGTGCCAGCTCACCAGGGCTAGCCTCCTACAATGAGCAGTTCTTC
.,TRBV7-2,TRBJ2-5,few,CASSWLKETQYF,TGTGCCAGCAGCTGGCTTAAGGAGACCCAGTACTTC
.,TRBV5-1,TRBJ2-3,.,CASSLVLARFTDTQYF,TGCGCCAGCAGCTTGGTCCTAGCGAGATTCACAGATACGCAGTATTTT
TRBD2,TRBV11-2,TRBJ2-7,.,CASSPTAGGLGEQYF,TGTGCCAGCAGCCCTACAGCGGGAGGGCTGGGGGAGCAGTACTTC
TRBD2,TRBV28,TRBJ2-3,.,CASSLALAGSRTQYF,TGTGCCAGCAGTTTGGCGCTAGCGGGGTCGCGGACGCAGTATTTT
.,TRBV4-1,TRBJ2-7,once,CASSPRVNYEQYF,TGCGCCAGCAGCCCCCGGGTCAACTACGAGCAGTACTTC
.,TRBV5-1,TRBJ2-1,.,CASSLVGEPYNEQFF,TGCGCCAGCAGCTTGGTGGGGGAGCCCTACAATGAGCAGTTCTTC
.,TRBV5-4,TRBJ2-5,.,CASSLALVAGNQETQYF,TGTGCCAGCAGCTTGGCCCTAGTGGCGGGAAACCAAGAGACCCAGTACTTC
.,TRBV2,TRBJ1-2,.,CASSEWARQANYGYTF,TGTGCCAGCAGTGAATGGGCCAGACAAGCTAACTATGGCTACACCTTC
TRBD1,TRBV7-6,TRBJ1-5,.,CASSLSRQGSQHF,TGTGCCAGCAGCTTATCCAGACAGGGTTCCCAGCATTTT
.,TRBV9,TRBJ1-6,.,CASSPRDGNSPLHF,TGTGCCAGCAGCCCGCGGGACGGTAATTCACCCCTCCACTTT
.,TRBV30,TRBJ2-7,.,CAWSSDTLLYF,TGTGCCTGGAGTTCGGACACTTTACTCTACTTC
.,TRBV10-2,TRBJ1-1,.,CASKGGSNTEAFF,TGCGCCAGCAAGGGGGGCTCGAACACTGAAGCTTTCTTT
TRBD1,TRBV11-3,TRBJ1-1,.,CASRRQGRFTEAFF,TGTGCCAGCAGACGACAGGGGAGGTTTACTGAAGCTTTCTTT
TRBD1,TRBV5-1,TRBJ2-7,.,CASSASERQGYEQYF,TGCGCCAGCAGCGCATCCGAAAGACAGGGGTACGAGCAGTACTTC
.,TRBV4-1,TRBJ2-7,once,CASSQEVPYEQYF,TGCGCCAGCAGCCAAGAAGTTCCCTACGAGCAGTACTTC
TRBD1,TRBV5-1,TRBJ2-6,.,CASSQTGGAGANVLTF,TGCGCCAGCAGCCAGACAGGGGGCGCTGGGGCCAACGTCCTGACTTTC
.,TRBV28,TRBJ1-5,.,CASSPRENYMNQPQHF,TGTGCCAGCAGTCCGAGAGAGAATTACATGAATCAGCCCCAGCATTTT
.,TRBV7-9,TRBJ2-5,.,CASSLVSGSPQETQYF,TGTGCCAGCAGCTTAGTATCCGGGAGCCCCCAAGAGACCCAGTACTTC
TRBD2,TRBV7-2,TRBJ2-1,once,CASRPAGGLGNEQFF,TGTGCCAGCAGACCAGCGGGGGGGCTTGGCAATGAGCAGTTCTTC
.,TRBV7-2,TRBJ2-3,.,CASSFPGVRTDTQYF,TGTGCCAGCAGCTTCCCCGGGGTACGCACAGATACGCAGTATTTT
TRBD2,TRBV15,TRBJ2-7,.,CATSRDRNWRGAFYEQYF,TGTGCCACCAGCAGAGATAGGAATTGGCGGGGGGCCTTCTACGAGCAGTACTTC
.,TRBV9,TRBJ2-6,.,CASSVRSHPGRRDGSGANVLTF,TGTGCCAGCAGCGTAAGGTCGCATCCTGGACGGAGAGATGGTTCTGGGGCCAACGTCCTGACTTTC
TRBD1,TRBV4-1,TRBJ1-2,.,CASSQGQGYGYTF,TGCGCCAGCAGCCAAGGACAGGGCTATGGCTACACCTTC
.,TRBV5-1,TRBJ2-3,.,CASSPGLRTDTQYF,TGCGCCAGCTCGCCGGGACTTCGCACAGATACGCAGTATTTT
.,TRBV2,TRBJ1-1,few,CASSGDITEAFF,TGTGCCAGCAGTGGGGACATTACTGAAGCTTTCTTT
.,TRBV10-3,TRBJ1-4,.,CAITPGKSTNEKLFF,TGTGCCATCACGCCGGGGAAATCAACTAATGAAAAACTGTTTTTT
.,TRBV25-1,TRBJ2-5,.,CASSLGRETQYF,TGTGCCAGCAGCTTAGGGAGGGAGACCCAGTACTTC
TRBD1,TRBV10-3,TRBJ1-2,.,CANSGQGGYGYTF,TGTGCCAACTCGGGACAGGGCGGCTATGGCTACACCTTC
.,TRBV25-1,TRBJ1-2,.,CASSETASGGYGYTF,TGTGCCAGCAGTGAGACGGCCAGCGGGGGTTATGGCTACACCTTC
.,TRBV2,TRBJ2-1,.,CASTLLSSYNEQFF,TGTGCCAGCACCCTTCTAAGCTCCTACAATGAGCAGTTCTTC
.,TRBV19,TRBJ2-3,.,CASSQRGWGDTQYF,TGTGCCAGTAGTCAAAGGGGCTGGGGAGATACGCAGTATTTT
.,TRBV11-2,TRBJ2-3,.,CASSLHSGRRNTDTQYF,TGTGCCAGCAGCCTCCATTCGGGGAGGCGGAACACAGATACGCAGTATTTT
.,TRBV7-9,TRBJ2-5,.,CASSLGPSANIMQETQYF,TGTGCCAGCAGCTTAGGTCCCTCAGCTAATATTATGCAAGAGACCCAGTACTTC
TRBD1,TRBV6-5,TRBJ1-2,.,CASSSRGQVSGYTF,TGTGCCAGCAGTTCGAGGGGACAGGTTTCCGGCTACACCTTC
TRBD2,TRBV9,TRBJ2-7,.,CASSVSSSGPYEQYF,TGTGCCAGCAGCGTAAGCTCTAGCGGACCCTACGAGCAGTACTTC
.,TRBV6-5,TRBJ1-4,.,CASSFSNEKLFF,TGTGCCAGCAGTTTTAGTAATGAAAAACTGTTTTTT
TRBD1,TRBV28,TRBJ1-1,.,CASSSGRGRLTEAFF,TGTGCCAGCAGTTCCGGCAGGGGGCGCCTCACTGAAGCTTTCTTT